A selection of T cell receptor beta chains follows, all from one sample in a study of blood T cell repertoires in COVID-19. Clones were read by immunoSEQ multiplex PCR, and TCRdb kept only the in-frame ones, dropping some. This sample has tens of thousands of clones, with over 70% found just once. The specimen sequenced was peripheral blood. The receptors derive from a human donor in a cohort sampled during active COVID-19. Each CDR3 is given with its conserved first and last residue. D genes are given only for firm matches. Some rows have no size entry. The others give once, few or many, or a class for an expanded clone.

CASSSGQSMNTEAFF TGTGCCAGCAGTTCCGGACAGTCAATGAACACTGAAGCTTTCTTT TRBJ1-1 TRBV6-5 NA NA
CASRSTRDYTDTQYF TGTGCCAGCAGATCGACTAGGGATTACACAGATACGCAGTATTTT TRBJ2-3 TRBV28 NA NA
CASSPDRVNYEQYF TGTGCCAGCAGCCCGGACAGGGTGAACTACGAGCAGTACTTC TRBJ2-7 TRBV27 TRBD1 NA
CSLTGGGRTDTQYF TGCAGTTTAACAGGGGGCGGTAGAACAGATACGCAGTATTTT TRBJ2-3 TRBV29-1 TRBD1 NA
CASSLQWGDSYEQYF TGTGCCAGCAGCCTTCAGTGGGGGGACTCCTACGAGCAGTACTTC TRBJ2-7 TRBV11-2 NA NA
CASSRGQGYQETQYF TGTGCCAGCAGCCGCGGACAGGGGTACCAAGAGACCCAGTACTTC TRBJ2-5 TRBV14 TRBD1 NA
CASSPGGTGAHNEQFF TGTGCCAGCAGCCCAGGCGGGACAGGGGCCCACAATGAGCAGTTCTTC TRBJ2-1 TRBV9 TRBD1 once
CASSAGPGLATDTQYF TGTGCCAGCAGCGCTGGACCGGGACTAGCGACAGATACGCAGTATTTT TRBJ2-3 TRBV9 TRBD2 NA
CASSQEGWGGPQHF TGTGCCAGCAGCCAAGAGGGGTGGGGGGGGCCCCAGCATTTT TRBJ1-5 TRBV3-1/TRBV3-2 NA NA
CASSLPGNEQYF TGTGCCAGCAGTTTACCCGGGAACGAGCAGTACTTC TRBJ2-7 TRBV12-3/TRBV12-4 NA few
CASSLRTDTQYF TGTGCCAGCAGCTTACGTACAGATACGCAGTATTTT TRBJ2-3 TRBV11-2 NA NA
CASSLGASGSNEQFF TGCGCCAGCAGCTTGGGGGCTAGCGGGAGCAATGAGCAGTTCTTC TRBJ2-1 TRBV5-1 TRBD2 NA
CASSPRTLANNEQFF TGTGCCAGCAGCCCAAGGACCCTAGCCAACAATGAGCAGTTCTTC TRBJ2-1 TRBV7-8 NA NA
CASSTTSGRAGYEQYF TGTGCCAGCTCAACAACTAGCGGGAGGGCCGGTTACGAGCAGTACTTC TRBJ2-7 TRBV18 TRBD2 NA
CAWSVPRGLGYTF TGTGCCTGGAGTGTCCCCAGGGGGTTAGGCTACACCTTC TRBJ1-2 TRBV30 TRBD1 NA
CASSLSGEIDTQYF TGCGCCAGCAGCCTTAGCGGTGAGATAGATACGCAGTATTTT TRBJ2-3 TRBV5-1 NA NA
CASSLASLANTGELFF TGTGCCAGCAGTTTAGCCAGCCTAGCGAACACCGGGGAGCTGTTTTTT TRBJ2-2 TRBV27 NA NA
CASSAQGALVDTEAFF TGTGCCAGCAGCGCACAGGGGGCCCTAGTGGACACTGAAGCTTTCTTT TRBJ1-1 TRBV7-3 TRBD1 NA
CASSYSPLAGVYNEQFF TGTGCCAGCAGTTACTCACCACTAGCGGGGGTATACAATGAGCAGTTCTTC TRBJ2-1 TRBV6-2/TRBV6-3 TRBD2 many
CASGPRGSDEKLFF TGTGCCAGCGGACCCCGGGGTTCGGATGAAAAACTGTTTTTT TRBJ1-4 TRBV18 NA once
CASSVGAGQGTETQYF TGTGCCAGCAGCGTAGGGGCCGGGCAGGGGACAGAGACCCAGTACTTC TRBJ2-5 TRBV9 NA NA
CAISESETGSYGYTF TGTGCCATCAGTGAGTCCGAGACAGGGTCCTATGGCTACACCTTC TRBJ1-2 TRBV10-3 TRBD1 NA
CASSPTPGSDQPQHF TGTGCCAGCAGTCCAACTCCAGGGTCGGATCAGCCCCAGCATTTT TRBJ1-5 TRBV6-5 NA NA